This is a list of T cell receptor beta chains from one sample in a study of OX40 agonist ivuxolimab in advanced cancers. Clones were read by immunoSEQ multiplex PCR, and TCRdb kept only the in-frame ones, dropping some. Of about 52,000 clones listed, about nine tenths are singletons. Sequenced here: CD4+ or CD8+ T cells sorted from blood, sampled in a trial of the OX40 agonist ivuxolimab. These receptors were taken from an adult with an advanced solid tumor such as melanoma, head and neck, liver or kidney cancer. Each CDR3 is given with its conserved first and last residue. D genes are given only for firm matches. Not all rows give a size; the values are once, few, many and, for expanded clones, a class.

size,J,V,D,length,CDR3,DNA
-,TRBJ1-5,TRBV10-1,-,16,CASSGGGQNSNQPQHF,TGCGCCAGCAGTGGGGGAGGACAGAATAGCAATCAGCCCCAGCATTTT
-,TRBJ1-1,TRBV27,-,17,CASNPIRTISMNTEAFF,TGTGCCAGCAATCCGATTCGGACAATATCTATGAACACTGAAGCTTTCTTT
-,TRBJ2-2,TRBV19,-,16,CASTRLGGEGTGELFF,TGTGCCAGTACCCGGTTGGGCGGCGAGGGCACCGGGGAGCTGTTTTTT
-,TRBJ1-2,TRBV10-3,TRBD1,14,CAISEGQGADGYTF,TGTGCCATCAGTGAAGGACAGGGGGCGGATGGCTACACCTTC
-,TRBJ2-5,TRBV7-9,TRBD2,15,CASSFSTGGGETQYF,TGTGCCAGCAGCTTTTCCACGGGAGGGGGAGAGACCCAGTACTTC
-,TRBJ2-3,TRBV30,-,11,CAWVEGDTQYF,TGTGCCTGGGTAGAAGGAGATACGCAGTATTTT
-,TRBJ1-2,TRBV30,-,16,CAWSVIGSSAGWGYTF,TGTGCCTGGAGTGTAATCGGGTCGTCGGCAGGGTGGGGCTACACCTTC
-,TRBJ2-1,TRBV4-1,TRBD2,17,CASSQIITSGGNNEQFF,TGCGCCAGCAGCCAGATCATAACTAGCGGGGGAAACAATGAGCAGTTCTTC
few,TRBJ2-3,TRBV6-5,TRBD2,12,CASGTSGDTQYF,TGTGCCTCCGGGACTAGCGGGGATACGCAGTATTTT
large,TRBJ1-2,TRBV4-1,-,17,CASRSSGGFEPPYGYTF,TGCGCCAGCAGAAGTAGTGGGGGATTCGAGCCCCCCTATGGCTACACCTTC
-,TRBJ2-1,TRBV7-9,-,15,CASSPPRGLDNEQFF,TGTGCCAGCAGCCCCCCCCGGGGTTTGGACAATGAGCAGTTCTTC
-,TRBJ1-1,TRBV4-1,TRBD1,18,CASSQGQGRYRRGTEAFF,TGCGCCAGCAGCCAGGGACAGGGGCGATACCGACGGGGCACTGAAGCTTTCTTT
-,TRBJ2-5,TRBV13,-,13,CASSTGTIETQYF,TGTGCCAGCAGCACCGGGACGATAGAGACCCAGTACTTC
once,TRBJ2-7,TRBV11-3,-,13,CASSPGGSHEQYF,TGTGCCAGCAGCCCCGGCGGGTCCCACGAGCAGTACTTC